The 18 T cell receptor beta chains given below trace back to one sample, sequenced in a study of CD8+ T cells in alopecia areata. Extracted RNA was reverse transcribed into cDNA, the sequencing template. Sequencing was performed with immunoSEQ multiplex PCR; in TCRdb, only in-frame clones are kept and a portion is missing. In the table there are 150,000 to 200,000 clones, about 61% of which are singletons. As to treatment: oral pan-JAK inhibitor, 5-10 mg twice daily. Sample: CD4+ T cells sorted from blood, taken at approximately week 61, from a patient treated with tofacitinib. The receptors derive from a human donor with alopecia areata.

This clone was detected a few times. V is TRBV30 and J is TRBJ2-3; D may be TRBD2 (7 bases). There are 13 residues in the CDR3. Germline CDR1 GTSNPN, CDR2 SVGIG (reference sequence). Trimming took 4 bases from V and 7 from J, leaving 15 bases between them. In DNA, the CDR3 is TGTGCCTGGAAAGGGGGGGGGTCGAATACGCAGTATTTT. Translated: CAWKGGGSNTQYF.

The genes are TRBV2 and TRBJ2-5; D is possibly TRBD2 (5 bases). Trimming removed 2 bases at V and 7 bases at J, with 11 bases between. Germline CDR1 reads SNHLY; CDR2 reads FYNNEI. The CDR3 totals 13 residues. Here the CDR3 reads CASSEQVAGTQYF. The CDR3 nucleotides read TGTGCCAGCAGTGAACAGGTTGCGGGGACCCAGTACTTC.

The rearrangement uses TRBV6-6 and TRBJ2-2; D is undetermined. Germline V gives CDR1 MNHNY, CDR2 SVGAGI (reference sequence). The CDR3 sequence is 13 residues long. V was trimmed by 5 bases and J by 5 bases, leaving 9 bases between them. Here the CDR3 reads CASSVLVTGELFF. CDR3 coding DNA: TGTGCCAGCAGTGTCCTCGTAACCGGGGAGCTGTTTTTT.

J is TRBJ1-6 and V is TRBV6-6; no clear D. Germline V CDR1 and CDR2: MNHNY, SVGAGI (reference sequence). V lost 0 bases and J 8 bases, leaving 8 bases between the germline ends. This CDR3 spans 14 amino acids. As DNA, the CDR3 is TGTGCCAGCAGTTACTCGTTAAGGGATTCACCCCTCCACTTT. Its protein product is CASSYSLRDSPLHF.

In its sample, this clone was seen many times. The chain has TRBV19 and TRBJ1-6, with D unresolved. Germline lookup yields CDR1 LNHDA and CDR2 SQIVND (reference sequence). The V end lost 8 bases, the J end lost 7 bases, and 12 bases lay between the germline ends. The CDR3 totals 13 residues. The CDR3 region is CASGSVRNSPLHF. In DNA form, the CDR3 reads TGTGCCAGTGGGTCTGTCAGAAATTCACCCCTCCACTTT.

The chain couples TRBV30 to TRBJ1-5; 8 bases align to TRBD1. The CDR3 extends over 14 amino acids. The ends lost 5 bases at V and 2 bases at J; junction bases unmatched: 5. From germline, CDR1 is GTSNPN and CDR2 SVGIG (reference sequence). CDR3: CAWHPGGGNQPQHF. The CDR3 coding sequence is TGTGCCTGGCACCCAGGGGGCGGCAATCAGCCCCAGCATTTT.

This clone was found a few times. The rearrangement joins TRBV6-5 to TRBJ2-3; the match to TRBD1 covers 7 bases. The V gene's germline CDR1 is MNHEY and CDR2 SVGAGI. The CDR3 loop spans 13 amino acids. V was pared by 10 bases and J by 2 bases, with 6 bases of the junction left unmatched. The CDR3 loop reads CATEDRNTDTQYF. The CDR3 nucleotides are TGTGCCACCGAGGACAGGAACACAGATACGCAGTATTTT.

Here the CDR3 DNA reads TGTGCCAGCAGTTTAGATACCAACTCCTACGAGCAGTACTTC. This codes for CASSLDTNSYEQYF. This rearrangement joins TRBV27 to TRBJ2-7; D remains ambiguous. From germline, CDR1 is MNHEY and CDR2 SMNVEV (reference sequence). The CDR3 sequence is 14 residues long. Deletions cut 2 bases from V and 0 bases from J, with 8 bases between.

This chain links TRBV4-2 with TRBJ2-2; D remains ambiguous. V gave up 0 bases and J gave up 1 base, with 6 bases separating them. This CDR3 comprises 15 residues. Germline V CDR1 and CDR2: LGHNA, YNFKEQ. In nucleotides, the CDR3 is TGTGCCAGCAGCCAAGAACGGCAGAACACCGGGGAGCTGTTTTTT. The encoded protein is CASSQERQNTGELFF.

The DNA of the CDR3 is TGTGCCAGCAGTGCCGGTTACAGGGTATTGGACAATGAGCAGTTCTTC. Protein: CASSAGYRVLDNEQFF. The gene calls are TRBV2 and TRBJ2-1; TRBD1 is a possible D gene (6 bases). The V and J ends lost 4 bases and 5 bases respectively, with 18 bases between them. Germline CDR1 SNHLY, CDR2 FYNNEI. The length of the CDR3 is 16 residues. Full variable domain (remainder filled in from reference TRBV2 and TRBJ2-1): EPEVTQTPSHQVTQMGQEVILRCVPISNHLYFYWYRQILGQKVEFLVSFYNNEISEKSEIFDDQFSVERPDGSNFTLKIRSTKLEDSAMYFCASSAGYRVLDNEQFFGPGTRLTVL.

CDR3 residues: CASRTRELAKELNTGELFF. Here the CDR3 DNA reads TGCGCCAGCAGGACCAGGGAACTAGCGAAGGAACTCAACACCGGGGAGCTGTTTTTT. This chain links TRBV5-1 with TRBJ2-2, with 7 bases identical to TRBD2. The germline V gene has CDR1 SGHRS and CDR2 YFSETQ. The CDR3 has 19 residues. V gave up 5 bases and J gave up 2 bases; unmatched junction bases: 18.

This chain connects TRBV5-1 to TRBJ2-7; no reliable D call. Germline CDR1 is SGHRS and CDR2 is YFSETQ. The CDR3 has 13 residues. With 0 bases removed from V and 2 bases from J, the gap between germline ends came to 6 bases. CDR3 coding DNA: TGCGCCAGCAGCTTGGTGACGGCCTACGAGCAGTACTTC. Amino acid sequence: CASSLVTAYEQYF.

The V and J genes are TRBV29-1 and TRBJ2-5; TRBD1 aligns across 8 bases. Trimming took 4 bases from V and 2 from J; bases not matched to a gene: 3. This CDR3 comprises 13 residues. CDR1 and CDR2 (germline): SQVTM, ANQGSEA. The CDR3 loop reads CSVAQGAQETQYF. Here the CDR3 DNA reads TGCAGCGTTGCGCAGGGGGCTCAAGAGACCCAGTACTTC.

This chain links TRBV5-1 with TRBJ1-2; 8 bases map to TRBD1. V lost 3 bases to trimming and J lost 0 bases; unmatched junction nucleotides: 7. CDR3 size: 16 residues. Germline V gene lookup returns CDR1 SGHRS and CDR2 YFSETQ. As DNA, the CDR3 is TGCGCCAGCAGCTCCCTGGGACAGGCTCCTAACTATGGCTACACCTTC. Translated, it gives CASSSLGQAPNYGYTF.

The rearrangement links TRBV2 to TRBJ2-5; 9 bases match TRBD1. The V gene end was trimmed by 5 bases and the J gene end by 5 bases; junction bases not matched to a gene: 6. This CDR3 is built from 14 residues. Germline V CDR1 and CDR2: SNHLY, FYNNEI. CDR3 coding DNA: TGTGCCAGCAGTTTACAGGGGGCTGGGGAGACCCAGTACTTC. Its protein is CASSLQGAGETQYF.

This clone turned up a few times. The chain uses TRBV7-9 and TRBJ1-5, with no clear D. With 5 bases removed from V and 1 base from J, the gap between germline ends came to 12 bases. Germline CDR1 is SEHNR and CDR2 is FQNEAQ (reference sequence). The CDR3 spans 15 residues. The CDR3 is CASSATGPSNQPQHF. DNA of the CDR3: TGTGCCAGCAGCGCAACCGGGCCAAGCAATCAGCCCCAGCATTTT.

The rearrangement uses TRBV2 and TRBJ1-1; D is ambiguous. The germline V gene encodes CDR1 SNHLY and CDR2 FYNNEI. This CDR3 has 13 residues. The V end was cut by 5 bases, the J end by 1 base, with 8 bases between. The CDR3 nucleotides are TGTGCCAGCAGTATGGGCGAGAACACTGAAGCTTTCTTT. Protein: CASSMGENTEAFF.

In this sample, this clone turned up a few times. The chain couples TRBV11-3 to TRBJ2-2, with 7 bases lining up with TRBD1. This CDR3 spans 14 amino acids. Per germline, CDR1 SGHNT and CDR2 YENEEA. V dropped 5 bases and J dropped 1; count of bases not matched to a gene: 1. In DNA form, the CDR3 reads TGTGCCAGCAGCCGGACAGGGAACACCGGGGAGCTGTTTTTT. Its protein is CASSRTGNTGELFF. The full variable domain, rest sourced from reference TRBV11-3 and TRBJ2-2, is EAGVVQSPRYKIIEKKQPVAFWCNPISGHNTLYWYLQNLGQGPELLIRYENEEAVDDSQLPKDRFSAERLKGVDSTLKIQPAELGDSAVYLCASSRTGNTGELFFGEGSRLTVL.